These 21 T cell receptor beta chains were sequenced from one sample in a study of cytomegalovirus exposure and HLA in healthy donors. The PCR was carried out with 60 Vbeta primers and 13 Jbeta primers. The method was immunoSEQ multiplex PCR; TCRdb's version includes in-frame clones alone and lacks a portion of them. The sample lists approximately 160,000 clones; roughly two thirds were seen once. Sequenced input: PBMCs. These receptors were obtained from a middle-aged woman in good health and CMV-seropositive.

The rearrangement uses TRBV7-2 and TRBJ2-7; 8 nucleotides agree with TRBD1. Germline CDR1 and CDR2: SGHTA and FQGNSA. CDR3 length: 14 residues. Trimming at V came to 5 bases and at J to 5 bases, leaving 8 bases not matched to a gene. The CDR3 spells CASSNGQGLHEQYF. The CDR3 DNA is TGTGCCAGCAGCAACGGACAGGGTCTCCACGAGCAGTACTTC.

This clone appeared a few times. This specimen includes other DNA sequences encoding the same CDR3. This chain joins TRBV5-1 and TRBJ2-5; TRBD2 matches 15 bases. This CDR3 is 16 amino acids long. Per the germline V gene, CDR1 is SGHRS and CDR2 is YFSETQ. J gave up 4 bases and V 4 bases, and 5 bases lay outside the gene matches. This chain's CDR3 is CASSGGLAGGRETQYF. The CDR3 DNA is TGCGCCAGCAGCGGCGGACTAGCGGGGGGGAGAGAGACCCAGTACTTC.

The chain has TRBV27 and TRBJ2-5; TRBD1 might be the D (6 bases). The V gene lost 6 bases and the J gene lost 1 base, with 12 bases spanning the gap. Germline V lookup: CDR1 MNHEY, CDR2 SMNVEV (reference sequence). The CDR3 covers 14 residues. For the CDR3, the DNA is TGTGCCAGCAGCTCGGGACAAATCCAAGAGACCCAGTACTTC. Its translation is CASSSGQIQETQYF.

V and J are TRBV7-9 and TRBJ2-2, with D uncertain. The CDR3 is 14 amino acids. Trimming removed 0 bases from V and 6 bases from J, with 8 bases in between. In germline, CDR1 is SEHNR, CDR2 FQNEAQ (reference sequence). CDR3 amino acids: CASSLASESGELFF. As DNA, the CDR3 is TGTGCCAGCAGCTTAGCCTCGGAGTCCGGGGAGCTGTTTTTT.

This chain joins TRBV25-1 and TRBJ2-7, with TRBD2 matching over 16 bases. The germline gives CDR1 MGHDK, CDR2 SYGVNS. Trimming cost V 8 bases and J 5 bases; bases outside gene matches: 12. The CDR3 runs 17 residues. The CDR3 DNA follows: TGTGCCAGCCTGACCGGGACTAGCGGGAGGGCGTCGAACGAGCAGTACTTC. This encodes CASLTGTSGRASNEQYF.

The rearrangement uses TRBV7-9 and TRBJ1-4, with 10 bases that match TRBD1. V dropped 3 bases and J dropped 2; count of bases not matched to a gene: 0. Germline lookup yields CDR1 SEHNR and CDR2 FQNEAQ (reference sequence). The CDR3 is made up of 15 amino acids. As DNA, the CDR3 is TGTGCCAGCAGCTTGGGACAGGGGACTAATGAAAAACTGTTTTTT. Its protein is CASSLGQGTNEKLFF.

The count of this clone is one. Germline is not matched at one junction end, which may reflect a read error. The chain carries TRBV2 and TRBJ1-1; D unresolved. CDR1 is SNHLY, CDR2 FYNNEI, per germline. The CDR3 is 11 residues long. As DNA, the CDR3 is TGTGCCGGCAGTGTTATCACTGAAGCTTTCTTT. It codes for CAGSVITEAFF.

This rearrangement joins TRBV18 to TRBJ2-7, with 7 bases that match TRBD2. Per germline, CDR1 KGHSH and CDR2 LQKENI. The CDR3 covers 16 residues. V shed 3 bases and J 3 bases; nucleotides not matched to a gene: 11. CDR3 protein: CASSPGIRGVRYEQYF. The CDR3 DNA reads as TGTGCCAGCTCACCGGGGATCCGGGGGGTTCGCTACGAGCAGTACTTC.

This clone was seen just once. The chain uses TRBV6-1 and TRBJ1-5, with a tentative D call TRBD1 (6 bases). CDR3 length: 14 amino acids. Germline CDR1 is MNHNS and CDR2 is SASEGT. The V and J ends lost 3 bases and 4 bases respectively, with 10 bases between them. CDR3 sequence (DNA): TGTGCCAGCAGTGAGTCCAGGGGAAATCAGCCCCAGCATTTT. It codes for CASSESRGNQPQHF.

In the case of this clone: At one of its ends the junction is not consistent with the germline gene, which may arise from a read error. The V and J genes are TRBV25-1 and TRBJ1-5; a weak D match, TRBD1 (6 bases). Germline-derived CDR1 and CDR2 are MGHDK and SYGVNS. The CDR3 has 13 residues. The CDR3 loop reads CASSRGWDQPQNF. CDR3 nucleotide sequence: TGTGCCAGCAGCAGGGGATGGGATCAGCCCCAGAATTTT.

The chain recombines TRBV7-2 with TRBJ1-5; 8 bases line up with TRBD1. V was clipped by 3 bases and J by 1 base; unmatched bases: 2. The V gene's germline CDR1 is SGHTA and CDR2 FQGNSA. The CDR3 runs to 15 residues. The CDR3 sequence is CASSFTGGSNQPQHF. CDR3 in DNA: TGTGCCAGCAGCTTCACAGGGGGGAGCAATCAGCCCCAGCATTTT.

The chain joins TRBV7-2 to TRBJ2-3; 7 bases are shared with TRBD2. Looked up from germline, CDR1 is SGHTA and CDR2 is FQGNSA. CDR3 length: 18 residues. Germline trimming cut 5 bases from V and 3 bases from J; bases unmatched to any gene: 17. In DNA, the CDR3 is TGTGCCAGCAGCCAAGCGGCGGGAGTAGGAGCCGGGACAGATACGCAGTATTTT. It specifies CASSQAAGVGAGTDTQYF.

This clone was seen only a few times. The genes are TRBV7-3 and TRBJ1-2; D may be TRBD1 (5 bases). Trimming pared 5 bases from V and 5 bases from J, leaving 15 bases between. CDR3 length equals 14 residues. Germline lookup yields CDR1 SGHTA and CDR2 FQGTGA. In DNA form, the CDR3 reads TGTGCCAGCAGCCCGCCGGACAAGTTTTATGGCTACACCTTC. This encodes CASSPPDKFYGYTF.

V usage is TRBV2 and J usage is TRBJ1-4, with D maybe TRBD1 (5 bases). This CDR3 comprises 15 residues. Germline CDR1 reads SNHLY; CDR2 reads FYNNEI. Deletions cut 3 bases from V and 7 bases from J, with 15 bases between. The CDR3 sequence: CASSEGGGRREKLFF. The DNA of the CDR3 is TGTGCCAGCAGTGAGGGGGGGGGAAGACGTGAAAAACTGTTTTTT.

The chain employs TRBV4-1 and TRBJ2-3; D might be TRBD2 (6 bases). Trimming shortened V by 1 base and J by 5 bases, and 19 bases separated the two germline ends. This CDR3 has 17 amino acids. Germline assignment: CDR1 MGHRA and CDR2 YSYEKL. The CDR3 DNA reads TGCGCCAGCAGCCAAGGCGGCGGGACTCCCTCTGGAGATACGCAGTATTTT. Encoded protein: CASSQGGGTPSGDTQYF.

This sequence joins TRBV5-1 and TRBJ1-4; D is perhaps TRBD1 (6 bases). Trimming shortened V by 8 bases and J by 1 base, and 12 bases separated the two germline ends. Germline values: CDR1 SGHRS, CDR2 YFSETQ. This CDR3 comprises 14 residues. CDR3 bases: TGCGCCAGTTCAGGGGTAGGAACTAATGAAAAACTGTTTTTT. Protein sequence: CASSGVGTNEKLFF. Full variable domain (remainder filled in from reference TRBV5-1 and TRBJ1-4): KAGVTQTPRYLIKTRGQQVTLSCSPISGHRSVSWYQQTPGQGLQFLFEYFSETQRNKGNFPGRFSGRQFSNSRSEMNVSTLELGDSALYLCASSGVGTNEKLFFGSGTQLSVL.

CDR3 sequence reads: CASSQGGSPLHF. The CDR3 DNA reads as TGTGCCAGCAGTCAAGGGGGTTCACCCCTCCACTTT. The chain joins TRBV11-3 to TRBJ1-6; TRBD1 is a possible D gene (6 bases). The CDR3 has 12 residues. Germline V gene lookup returns CDR1 SGHNT and CDR2 YENEEA. V gave up 6 bases and J gave up 9 bases, with 9 bases separating them.

The J gene is TRBJ2-7, the V gene TRBV7-9, with a weak D call TRBD2 (6 bases). In germline, CDR1 is SEHNR, CDR2 FQNEAQ (reference sequence). The CDR3 sequence is 15 residues long. V lost 5 bases, J lost 4 bases, and 18 bases lay in between. This chain's CDR3 is CASSRASGVEYEQYF. Written as DNA, the CDR3 is TGTGCCAGCAGCAGGGCCTCGGGGGTTGAGTACGAGCAGTACTTC.

This sequence joins TRBV4-2 and TRBJ1-1; D perhaps matches TRBD1 (5 bases). The CDR3 is 15 residues long. V lost 1 base and J lost 4, with 13 bases in between. Germline V gives CDR1 LGHNA, CDR2 YNFKEQ. The CDR3 sequence: CASSQVGGDATEAFF. The CDR3 DNA reads TGTGCCAGCAGCCAAGTAGGAGGGGATGCCACTGAAGCTTTCTTT.

Comment on this clone: Other DNA sequences from this sample encode an identical CDR3 as well. The CDR3 here is CASSYSTGNTEAFF. In DNA form, the CDR3 reads TGTGCCAGCAGTTACTCGACAGGGAATACTGAAGCTTTCTTT. This chain uses TRBV6-5 with TRBJ1-1, with 7 bases lining up with TRBD1. This CDR3 has 14 residues. CDR1 is MNHEY, CDR2 SVGAGI, per germline. After removal of 0 bases from V and 5 bases from J, the junction contained 3 bases not matched to a gene.

V is TRBV21-1 and J is TRBJ1-3; the table's D call, TRBD1, has no DNA check behind it. TRBV21-1 corresponds to a pseudogene. The CDR3 is 13 amino acids. CDR3 nucleotides: TGTGCCACCCGGACAGGGAAAGGAAACACCATATATTTT. Its translation: CATRTGKGNTIYF.